This T cell receptor beta chain was observed in a study of blood T cell repertoires in COVID-19. Study as a whole: Samples came from the United States, Italy and Spain, spanning acute and convalescent COVID-19.

Study processing details: Estimation of nucleated cell counts was performed using reference gene primer amplification. Produced via immunoSEQ multiplex PCR; TCRdb's table is partial and in-frame only. For V, J and clone size, that table is used; D and trimming come from the DNA. The sample records 190,000 or so clones, 70% to 90% being singletons. The sequencing sample was made of peripheral blood. The receptor's source is a man in his forties with active or convalescent COVID-19.

CDR3 sequence reads: CASNPRAWDTEAFF. In nucleotides, the CDR3 is TGTGCCAGCAATCCGAGGGCCTGGGACACTGAAGCTTTCTTT. V and J are TRBV2 and TRBJ1-1; D gene unclear. V lost 7 bases and J lost 3, with 15 bases in between. CDR1 and CDR2 from the germline V gene are SNHLY and FYNNEI. The CDR3 extends over 14 amino acids.